The 18 T cell receptor beta chains in this list originate from one sample, sequenced in a study of shared clonotypes between healthy human individuals. Data came from immunoSEQ multiplex PCR; TCRdb stores just in-frame clones and leaves some out. Seen here are about 530,000 clones, 95% to 97% observed once, and the top ten hold 0.06%. Sequenced input: naive CD4+ T cells sorted from blood. The subset: CD45RA+ positively selected. The receptor source for this set is a woman aged 25 to 45 in good health.

This CDR3 reads CASSIPGTSTDTQYF. DNA for the CDR3: TGTGCCAGCAGTATTCCCGGGACTAGCACAGATACGCAGTATTTT. The chain employs TRBV4-2 and TRBJ2-3, with D tentatively TRBD2 (6 bases). The CDR3 is 15 amino acids. Germline CDR1 reads LGHNA; CDR2 reads YNFKEQ. V was pared by 6 bases and J by 0 bases, with 13 bases between.

J is TRBJ1-1 and V is TRBV4-1; possible D gene TRBD1, 5 bases. The CDR3 is 14 amino acids. The V gene's germline CDR1 is MGHRA and CDR2 YSYEKL. The V and J ends lost 3 bases and 4 bases respectively, with 12 bases between them. CDR3: CASSHGRGTTEAFF. CDR3 DNA: TGCGCCAGCAGCCATGGGAGGGGTACCACTGAAGCTTTCTTT.

The chain uses TRBV27 and TRBJ1-5; D ambiguous. V dropped 8 bases and J dropped 6 bases, with 5 bases sitting between them. Germline V gene data show CDR1 as MNHEY and CDR2 as SMNVEV (reference sequence). The CDR3 length is 10 residues. In nucleotides, the CDR3 is TGTGCCAGCTCAGGTCAGCCCCAGCATTTT. Its translation is CASSGQPQHF.

This chain joins TRBV28 and TRBJ2-1, with 7 bases that match TRBD2. The CDR3 is 15 residues long. After removal of 7 bases from V and 3 bases from J, the junction contained 9 bases not matched to a gene. Germline CDR1 reads MDHEN; CDR2 reads SYDVKM. The CDR3 is CASNPPGGIYNEQFF. In nucleotides, the CDR3 is TGTGCCAGCAATCCTCCGGGAGGCATCTACAATGAGCAGTTCTTC.

V usage is TRBV5-5 and J usage is TRBJ2-7; 7 positions agree with TRBD1. CDR3 size: 14 residues. CDR1 and CDR2 from the germline V gene are SGHKS and YYEKEE (reference sequence). Germline trimming cut 2 bases from V and 2 bases from J; bases unmatched to any gene: 4. The DNA for the CDR3 is TGTGCCAGCAGCTTATTGCAGGGGGCCTACGAGCAGTACTTC. It is translated as CASSLLQGAYEQYF.

This clone was detected once. This sequence joins TRBV5-6 and TRBJ2-4; 9 bases align to TRBD1. The V and J ends lost 4 bases and 9 bases, in that order; junction bases with no gene match: 8. CDR1 is SGHDT and CDR2 is YYEEEE in the germline V gene. This CDR3 is built from 14 residues. The CDR3 DNA follows: TGTGCCAGCAGCCTTGGGGGACAGGGACCCATTCAGTACTTC. Protein sequence: CASSLGGQGPIQYF. Using reference TRBV5-6 and TRBJ2-4 for the parts outside the CDR3, the full variable domain is DAGVTQSPTHLIKTRGQQVTLRCSPKSGHDTVSWYQQALGQGPQFIFQYYEEEERQRGNFPDRFSGHQFPNYSSELNVNALLLGDSALYLCASSLGGQGPIQYFGAGTRLSVL.

The V and J genes are TRBV5-1 and TRBJ2-6; no definite D call. V lost 7 bases and J 0 bases, leaving 8 bases between the germline ends. The CDR3 loop spans 14 amino acids. In germline, CDR1 is SGHRS, CDR2 YFSETQ. CDR3 loop: CASRRFSGANVLTF. CDR3 DNA sequence: TGCGCCAGCCGCCGGTTCTCTGGGGCCAACGTCCTGACTTTC.

This clone was counted a single time. The rearrangement joins TRBV28 to TRBJ2-7; D may correspond to TRBD1 or TRBD2 (5 bases each). Germline V gene data show CDR1 as MDHEN and CDR2 as SYDVKM. CDR3 size: 15 residues. Trimming cost V 8 bases and J 5 bases, with 22 bases left between them. Here the CDR3 DNA reads TGTGCCAGCTTTGGGTCCGGGACCCCAACCCACGAGCAGTACTTC. Residues: CASFGSGTPTHEQYF.

This chain joins TRBV4-1 and TRBJ2-5; D uncertain. CDR3 length equals 14 residues. V was cut by 2 bases and J by 5 bases, with 12 bases left in between. Germline V lookup: CDR1 MGHRA, CDR2 YSYEKL. The CDR3 loop is CASSQTYLGETQYF. Written as DNA, the CDR3 is TGCGCCAGCAGCCAAACCTACCTTGGGGAGACCCAGTACTTC.

The chain links TRBV7-8 to TRBJ1-1, with 8 bases matching TRBD1. The V segment lost 3 bases and the J segment 4 bases; nucleotides outside the gene matches: 4. CDR1 is SGHVS, CDR2 FQNEAQ, per germline. The CDR3 runs to 14 residues. The CDR3 loop is CASSFETGATEAFF. CDR3 nucleotides: TGTGCCAGCAGCTTCGAGACAGGGGCCACTGAAGCTTTCTTT.

Here the CDR3 DNA reads TGCGCCAGCAGCTTGGTGGGCAGGGAGACCGGGGAGCTGTTTTTT. It codes for CASSLVGRETGELFF. The chain links TRBV5-1 to TRBJ2-2, with D perhaps being TRBD1 or TRBD2 (5 bases each). The CDR3 length is 15 residues. Trimming pared 0 bases from V and 5 bases from J, leaving 11 bases between. CDR1 and CDR2 (germline): SGHRS, YFSETQ.

The chain couples TRBV18 to TRBJ1-1; possible D gene TRBD1, 6 bases. This CDR3 has 15 residues. Germline V CDR1 and CDR2: KGHSH, LQKENI. V was pared by 3 bases and J by 0 bases, with 11 bases between. The CDR3 loop is CASSPIQGMNTEAFF. The CDR3 DNA sequence: TGTGCCAGCTCACCGATACAGGGAATGAACACTGAAGCTTTCTTT.

The chain links TRBV11-2 to TRBJ1-1; 8 bases agree with TRBD1. J gave up 1 base and V 4 bases, and 2 bases lay outside the gene matches. CDR3 length: 14 amino acids. Germline V gene data show CDR1 as SGHAT and CDR2 as FQNNGV. CDR3 sequence reads: CASSSGQGNTEAFF. CDR3 nucleotide sequence: TGTGCCAGCAGCTCCGGACAGGGGAACACTGAAGCTTTCTTT. The full variable domain, rest sourced from reference TRBV11-2 and TRBJ1-1, is EAGVAQSPRYKIIEKRQSVAFWCNPISGHATLYWYQQILGQGPKLLIQFQNNGVVDDSQLPKDRFSAERLKGVDSTLKIQPAKLEDSAVYLCASSSGQGNTEAFFGQGTRLTVV.

The rearrangement joins TRBV7-9 to TRBJ2-3; D is unclear. The ends were cut back, 1 base at V and 4 bases at J, with 12 bases in the middle. In germline, CDR1 is SEHNR, CDR2 FQNEAQ (reference sequence). The CDR3 sequence is 15 residues long. The CDR3 is CASSLVVLGADTQYF. The CDR3 nucleotides are TGTGCCAGCAGCTTAGTTGTTTTGGGTGCAGATACGCAGTATTTT.

The rearrangement links TRBV27 to TRBJ1-3; D not certain. V gave up 6 bases and J gave up 3 bases, with 15 bases separating them. The CDR3 spans 15 residues. CDR1 MNHEY and CDR2 SMNVEV come from the germline V gene (reference sequence). CDR3 sequence: CASSPFLSSGNTIYF. CDR3 nucleotides: TGTGCCAGCAGCCCTTTTTTATCCAGTGGAAACACCATATATTTT.

The V gene is TRBV7-6, the J gene TRBJ2-5; 15 bases match TRBD2. The CDR3 spans 17 residues. CDR1 is SGHVS and CDR2 is FNYEAQ in the germline V gene. J was trimmed by 5 bases and V by 5 bases; bases with no gene match: 9. The CDR3 loop is CASSPRTSGGVGETQYF. The DNA of the CDR3 is TGTGCCAGCAGCCCCCGGACTAGCGGGGGGGTGGGGGAGACCCAGTACTTC.

The chain couples TRBV27 to TRBJ2-7; D perhaps matches TRBD2 (5 bases). V lost 1 base and J lost 7, with 14 bases in between. Germline CDR1 and CDR2: MNHEY and SMNVEV (reference sequence). CDR3 size: 14 residues. The CDR3 loop reads CASSLLGGRLEQYF. In DNA, the CDR3 is TGTGCCAGCAGTTTATTGGGCGGGCGTCTGGAGCAGTACTTC.

V gene TRBV13 combines with J gene TRBJ2-7; no firm D call. The CDR3 has 15 residues. Trimming cost V 0 bases and J 2 bases, with 11 bases left between them. Germline assignment: CDR1 PRHDT and CDR2 FYEKMQ (reference sequence). The CDR3 DNA is TGTGCCAGCAGCTTAGGCCGCCGGGTGACCTACGAGCAGTACTTC. The encoded protein is CASSLGRRVTYEQYF.